Given below is one T cell receptor beta chain in context. The antigen it binds to is not known. Base qualities are not provided; no much larger clone lies one nucleotide away. These data originate in a study of T cells in Graves' hyperthyroidism and ophthalmopathy (dated by TCRdb to between 2017 and 2020). Regarding the research as a whole: Peripheral blood samples were taken at the time of initial diagnosis, prior to any treatment. TCR V-J signatures able to tell the groups apart were searched for in a discovery cohort of 90 to 100 patients, of whom around 42 had Graves' ophthalmopathy and some 60 had stable Graves' hyperthyroidism. Prospective prediction of ophthalmopathy was tested in an independent validation cohort of 18 to 20 hyperthyroidism patients and 15 to 17 patients who later progressed to ophthalmopathy. For training and testing, the 95 to 100 patients in the discovery cohort were randomly divided in a 7:3 ratio. Thyroid tissue and blood T-cell repertoires from more than five Graves' hyperthyroidism patients were also compared in the study. After blood sampling, hyperthyroidism patients were treated with methimazole at a starting dose of 30 mg daily, and ophthalmopathy patients were treated with high-dose intravenous methylprednisolone. TCR Vbeta CDR3 sequencing of roughly 140 peripheral blood samples (around 45 ophthalmopathy, 75 hyperthyroidism and around 17 progressor patients) is reported in the paper.

Overall results and qualifications from the work: Sample size was not statistically predetermined, and investigators were not blinded to group allocation. In validation, the model predicted progression to ophthalmopathy with 55% to 71% sensitivity and roughly 72% specificity, a median of 6.5 months before onset. A model built on a 13 V-J signature distinguished ophthalmopathy from stable hyperthyroidism, reaching approximately 89% sensitivity and approximately 83% specificity in cross-validation and 80%/75% in testing. Most expanded thyroid clonotypes (frequency above 0.001) were also detected in blood, suggesting blood repertoires may reflect thyroid immune responses.

Graves' hyperthyroidism was defined as stable when no progression to ophthalmopathy occurred over 18 months of follow-up. Hyperthyroidism patients were newly diagnosed, had a disease duration of under 2 months, and were aged 18 to 65 years. Patients with uncontrolled infections, other autoimmune diseases, pregnancy or lactation were excluded. Diagnoses were based on clinical symptoms, serum thyroxine and TRAb, thyroid ultrasound and orbital computed tomography. Ficoll-Paque density gradient centrifugation was used to isolate PBMCs from approximately 11 ml of fresh peripheral blood. Total RNA was extracted with Trizol reagent, and quality was checked on an Agilent 2100 Bioanalyzer. V trim: 4 bases; J trim: 4 bases; unmatched bases: 7. For CDR1 and CDR2, the germline V gene (reference sequence) lists SEHNR and FQNEAQ. The CDR3 holds 15 amino acids from the cysteine to the phenylalanine. Only the CDR3 region is kept as DNA, spanning 45 bases read in frame from base 1.

The TCR beta CDR3 regions were amplified from RNA transcripts. For the first round of RT-PCR on the TCR CDR3, the HTBI primer set was used together with the Qiagen OneStep RT-PCR kit. Libraries were constructed in a second round of multiplex PCR, after which size selection and purification were carried out. Libraries were sequenced paired-end with 100 bp reads on an Illumina HiSeq2000. On the authors' methods: SOAPnuke was used to process the raw data, removing reads that contained adapters or uncalled bases, had a mean Phred below 15, or lacked an exact match to the constant primer or identifier. COPE v1.2.5 was used to merge high-quality paired reads, and clonotypes were defined as unique nucleotide sequences. Clonotypes were aligned to IMGT TRBV, TRBD and TRBJ reference segments using MiTCR v1.1. The analysis included only V-J combinations with a frequency above 0.0001, which together covered 99% to 99.2% of the repertoires. The TCS score was defined as the ratio of F50 (clonal expansion) to E x V (chaos), calculated using BLOSUM62-based TCRdist between CDR3 peptides within each V-J. Welch's t-statistics and random forest reduced several hundred V-J features to under 15, which were used in a naive Bayes classifier (R e1071). Starting from the raw public reads, TCRdb applied fastp trimming at Q25, assembled clones with MiXCR and retained in-frame beta chains. Duplicate CDR3 protein sequences are folded into a single record with the most common DNA and genes. What appears here as the V and J calls and clone size reflects TCRdb's work, not the paper's. This sample is represented by 550,000 to 800,000 distinct CDR3 sequences; around 16% of them were singletons. The biggest ten clones account for roughly 16% of the sample.

Sequenced input: blood. The chain employs TRBV7-9 and TRBJ2-7; 10 central nucleotides agree with TRBD1. This TCR came from a man aged 45-65 years with Graves' hyperthyroidism. The DNA reads as follows: TGTGCCAGCAGCTGGTCCGGGACAGGGGATTACGAGCAGTACTTC. This sequence encodes CASSWSGTGDYEQYF.